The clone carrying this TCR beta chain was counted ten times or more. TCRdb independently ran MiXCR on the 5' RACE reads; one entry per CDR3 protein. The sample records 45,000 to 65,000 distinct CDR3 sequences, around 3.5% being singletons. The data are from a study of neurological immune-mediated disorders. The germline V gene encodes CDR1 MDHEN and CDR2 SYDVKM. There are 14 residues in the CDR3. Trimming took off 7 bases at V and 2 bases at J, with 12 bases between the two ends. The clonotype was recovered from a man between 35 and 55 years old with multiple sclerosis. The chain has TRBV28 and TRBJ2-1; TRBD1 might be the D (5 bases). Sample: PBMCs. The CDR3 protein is CASITGRAYNEQFF. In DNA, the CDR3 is TGTGCCAGCATAACGGGCAGGGCCTACAATGAGCAGTTCTTC.